Reported below is one TCR beta chain. The CDR3 runs 12 residues. Trimming shortened V by 6 bases and J by 5 bases, and 10 bases separated the two germline ends. Germline V gene data show CDR1 as MDHEN and CDR2 as SYDVKM. Using immunoSEQ multiplex PCR, the repertoire was profiled, and TCRdb retains in-frame clones only, with some absent. In the table there are about 80,000 clones, 84% of which are singletons. This record belongs to a study of blood T cell repertoires in COVID-19. This clonotype originated in a man aged 45 to 65 with acute or convalescent COVID-19. The sequencing sample was made of peripheral blood. V and J are TRBV28 and TRBJ2-5, with D tentatively TRBD1 (6 bases). The CDR3 coding sequence is TGTGCCAGCAGATCAGGGGTTGAGACCCAGTACTTC. Amino acids: CASRSGVETQYF.